This TCR beta chain appears in the sequencing data of a study of technical replicates of blood from several donors. CDR1 MDHEN and CDR2 SYDVKM come from the germline V gene. CDR3 length equals 14 residues. The J segment lost 2 bases and the V segment lost 7 bases, leaving 5 bases of the junction unmatched. This clone was seen a few times. Profiling relied on immunoSEQ multiplex PCR, and the TCRdb table lists in-frame clones only, not all of them. This table has about 59,000 clones, approximately 87% appearing once. The specimen sequenced was PBMCs. The origin of this receptor is a human donor in good health. Some clones in this sample may be carry-over from other donors' samples. The V and J genes are TRBV28 and TRBJ2-3, with 8 bases identical to TRBD1. CDR3: CASNGQGATDTQYF. As DNA, the CDR3 is TGTGCCAGCAATGGTCAGGGGGCCACAGATACGCAGTATTTT. Together with reference TRBV28 and TRBJ2-3, the CDR3 gives the full variable domain: DVKVTQSSRYLVKRTGEKVFLECVQDMDHENMFWYRQDPGLGLRLIYFSYDVKMKEKGDIPEGYSVSREKKERFSLILESASTNQTSMYLCASNGQGATDTQYFGPGTRLTVL.